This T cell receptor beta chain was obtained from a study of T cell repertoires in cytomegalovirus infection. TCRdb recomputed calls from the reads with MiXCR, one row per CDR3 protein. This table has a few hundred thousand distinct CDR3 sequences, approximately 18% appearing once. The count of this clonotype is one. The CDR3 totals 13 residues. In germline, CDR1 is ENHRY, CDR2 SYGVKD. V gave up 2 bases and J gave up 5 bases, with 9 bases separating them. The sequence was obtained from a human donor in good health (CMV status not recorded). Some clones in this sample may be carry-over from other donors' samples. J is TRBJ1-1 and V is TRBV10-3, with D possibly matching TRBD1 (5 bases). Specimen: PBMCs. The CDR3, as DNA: TGTGCCATCAGTGAGGCAGGGTCGACTGAAGCTTTCTTT. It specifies CAISEAGSTEAFF.